Sequencing of this T cell receptor beta chain was carried out in a study of blood T cells in healthy people across ages. This clonotype was seen a handful of times. Every donor gave 8 to 10 milliliters of peripheral blood. Using a J-beta primer mix together with a sample-barcoded 5' primer, a second PCR was run for roughly 7 to 12 cycles. Every cDNA molecule bore a tag from a template-switch adaptor containing 12 random nucleotides. Via MiXCR, TCRdb re-called the 5' RACE reads, giving one row per CDR3 protein. This table holds approximately 900,000 distinct CDR3 sequences, roughly 29% found once. CDR3 length: 15 residues. The ends were cut back, 0 bases at V and 0 bases at J, with 6 bases in the middle. Germline CDR1 reads SGHKS; CDR2 reads YYEKEE (reference sequence). The same data also contributed to another study, on T cells of mothers and their children. That paper adds: Several million TCR beta reads per child versus over 8.5 million per mother.

Sequencing was done on a sample of blood. V and J are TRBV5-5 and TRBJ2-2; no firm D call. This clonotype originated in a woman in her 40s in good health. The CDR3 coding sequence is TGTGCCAGCAGCTTGGGGGTAGCGAACACCGGGGAGCTGTTTTTT. Translation gives CASSLGVANTGELFF. Full variable domain (remainder filled in from reference TRBV5-5 and TRBJ2-2): DAGVTQSPTHLIKTRGQQVTLRCSPISGHKSVSWYQQVLGQGPQFIFQYYEKEERGRGNFPDRFSARQFPNYSSELNVNALLLGDSALYLCASSLGVANTGELFFGEGSRLTVL.